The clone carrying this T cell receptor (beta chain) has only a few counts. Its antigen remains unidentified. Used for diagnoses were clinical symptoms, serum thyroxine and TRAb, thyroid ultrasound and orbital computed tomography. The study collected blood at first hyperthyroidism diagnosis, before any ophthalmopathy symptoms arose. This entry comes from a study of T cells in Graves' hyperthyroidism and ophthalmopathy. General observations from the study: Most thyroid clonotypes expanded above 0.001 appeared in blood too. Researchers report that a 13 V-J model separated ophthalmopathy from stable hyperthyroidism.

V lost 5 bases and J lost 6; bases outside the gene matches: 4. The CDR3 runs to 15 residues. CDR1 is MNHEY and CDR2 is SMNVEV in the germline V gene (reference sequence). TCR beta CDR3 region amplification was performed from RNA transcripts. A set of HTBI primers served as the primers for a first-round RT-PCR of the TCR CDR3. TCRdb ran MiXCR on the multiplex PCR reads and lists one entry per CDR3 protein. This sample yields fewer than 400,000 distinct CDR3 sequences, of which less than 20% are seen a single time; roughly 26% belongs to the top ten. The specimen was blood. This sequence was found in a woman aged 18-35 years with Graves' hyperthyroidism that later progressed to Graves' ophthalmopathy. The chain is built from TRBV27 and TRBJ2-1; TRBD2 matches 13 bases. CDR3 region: CASSGLAGATNEQFF. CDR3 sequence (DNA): TGTGCCAGCAGTGGACTAGCGGGAGCTACCAATGAGCAGTTCTTC.